This T cell receptor beta chain was recovered during a study of graft-versus-host responses after intestinal transplantation. With regard to this clone: The antigen remains undetermined.

The repertoire was sequenced with immunoSEQ multiplex PCR; TCRdb's copy has only in-frame clones and lacks some. The repertoire includes approximately 80,000 clones, roughly nine tenths of them detected once, and roughly 0.32% sits in the top ten. Germline V gene lookup returns CDR1 GTSNPN and CDR2 SVGIG (reference sequence). The CDR3 is made up of 14 amino acids. J gave up 6 bases and V 2 bases, and 5 bases lay outside the gene matches. This specimen consisted of unstimulated CD4+ T cells sorted from spleen or lymph node cells, obtained before intestinal transplant. The V and J genes are TRBV30 and TRBJ2-2, with 8 bases lining up with TRBD2. This TCR was recovered from a human donor who received an intestinal transplant. The CDR3 reads CAWSFAGGSGELFF. The DNA for the CDR3 is TGTGCCTGGAGTTTTGCGGGGGGATCCGGGGAGCTGTTTTTT.